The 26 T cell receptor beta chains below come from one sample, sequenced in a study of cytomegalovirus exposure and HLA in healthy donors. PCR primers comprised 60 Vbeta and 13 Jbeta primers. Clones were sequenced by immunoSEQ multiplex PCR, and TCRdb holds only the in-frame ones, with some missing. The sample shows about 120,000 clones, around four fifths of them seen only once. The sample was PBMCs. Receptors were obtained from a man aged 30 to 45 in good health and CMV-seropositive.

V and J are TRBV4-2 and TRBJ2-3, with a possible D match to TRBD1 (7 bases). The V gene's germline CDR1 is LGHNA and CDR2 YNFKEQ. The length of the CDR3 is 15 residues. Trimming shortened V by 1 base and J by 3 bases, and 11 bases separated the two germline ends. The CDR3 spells CASSQGAGGTDTQYF. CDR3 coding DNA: TGTGCCAGCAGCCAAGGGGCAGGGGGGACAGATACGCAGTATTTT.

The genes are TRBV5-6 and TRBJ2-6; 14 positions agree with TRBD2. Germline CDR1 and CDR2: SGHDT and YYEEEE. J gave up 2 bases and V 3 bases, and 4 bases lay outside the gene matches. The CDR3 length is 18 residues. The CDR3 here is CASSSVTSGRAGANVLTF. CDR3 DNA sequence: TGTGCCAGCAGCTCTGTGACTAGCGGGAGGGCTGGGGCCAACGTCCTGACTTTC.

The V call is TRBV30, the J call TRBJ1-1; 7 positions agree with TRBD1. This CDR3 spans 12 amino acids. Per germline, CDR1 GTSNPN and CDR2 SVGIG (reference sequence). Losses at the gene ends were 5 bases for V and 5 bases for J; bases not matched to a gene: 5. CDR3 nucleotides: TGTGCCTGGCACAGGGGTAATACTGAAGCTTTCTTT. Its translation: CAWHRGNTEAFF.

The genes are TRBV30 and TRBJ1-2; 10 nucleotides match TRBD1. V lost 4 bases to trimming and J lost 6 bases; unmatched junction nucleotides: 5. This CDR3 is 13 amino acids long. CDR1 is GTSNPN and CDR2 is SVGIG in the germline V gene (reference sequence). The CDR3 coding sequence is TGTGCCTGGACCTTGGGACAGGGGAATGGCTACACCTTC. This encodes CAWTLGQGNGYTF.

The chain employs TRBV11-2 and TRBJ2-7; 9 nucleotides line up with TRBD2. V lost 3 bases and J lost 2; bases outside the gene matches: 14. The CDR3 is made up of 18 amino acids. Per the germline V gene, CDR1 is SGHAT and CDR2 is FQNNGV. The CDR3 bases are TGTGCCAGCAGCTTGTACAGGGCCATCGGCGGGAGGGCCTACGAGCAGTACTTC. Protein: CASSLYRAIGGRAYEQYF. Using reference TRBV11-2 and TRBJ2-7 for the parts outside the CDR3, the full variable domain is EAGVAQSPRYKIIEKRQSVAFWCNPISGHATLYWYQQILGQGPKLLIQFQNNGVVDDSQLPKDRFSAERLKGVDSTLKIQPAKLEDSAVYLCASSLYRAIGGRAYEQYFGPGTRLTVT.

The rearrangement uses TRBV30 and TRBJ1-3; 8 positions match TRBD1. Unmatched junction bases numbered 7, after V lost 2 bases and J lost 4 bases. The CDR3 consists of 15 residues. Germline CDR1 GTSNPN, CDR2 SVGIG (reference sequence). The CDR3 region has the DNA TGTGCCTGGAGTACCCCAGGGGGCTGGGGAAACACCATATATTTT. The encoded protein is CAWSTPGGWGNTIYF. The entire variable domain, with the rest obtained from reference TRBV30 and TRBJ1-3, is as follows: SQTIHQWPATLVQPVGSPLSLECTVEGTSNPNLYWYRQAAGRGLQLLFYSVGIGQISSEVPQNLSASRPQDRQFILSSKKLLLSDSGFYLCAWSTPGGWGNTIYFGEGSWLTVV.

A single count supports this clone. This CDR3 is CASSYSRFSGNTIYF. CDR3 coding DNA: TGTGCCAGCAGTTACTCGAGGTTTTCTGGAAACACCATATATTTT. This chain connects TRBV6-5 to TRBJ1-3; no clear D. This CDR3 has 15 residues. CDR1 is MNHEY, CDR2 SVGAGI, per germline. Trimming stripped 0 bases from V and 1 base from J, with 7 bases between.

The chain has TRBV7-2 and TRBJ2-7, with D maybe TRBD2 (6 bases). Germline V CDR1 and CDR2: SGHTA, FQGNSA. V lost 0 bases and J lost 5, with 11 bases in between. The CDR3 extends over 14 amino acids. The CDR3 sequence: CASSLAGGFDEQYF. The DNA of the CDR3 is TGTGCCAGCAGCTTAGCGGGAGGTTTCGACGAGCAGTACTTC.

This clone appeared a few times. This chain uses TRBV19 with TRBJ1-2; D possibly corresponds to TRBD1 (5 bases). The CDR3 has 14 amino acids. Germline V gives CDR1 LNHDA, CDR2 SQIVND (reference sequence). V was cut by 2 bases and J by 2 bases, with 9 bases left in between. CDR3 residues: CASSIWGINYGYTF. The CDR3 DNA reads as TGTGCCAGTAGTATATGGGGCATCAACTATGGCTACACCTTC.

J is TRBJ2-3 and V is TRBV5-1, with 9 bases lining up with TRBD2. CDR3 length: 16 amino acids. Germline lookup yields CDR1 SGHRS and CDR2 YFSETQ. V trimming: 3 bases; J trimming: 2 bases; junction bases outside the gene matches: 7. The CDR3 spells CASSYEASGNTDTQYF. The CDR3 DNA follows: TGCGCCAGCAGCTACGAGGCTAGCGGGAACACAGATACGCAGTATTTT.

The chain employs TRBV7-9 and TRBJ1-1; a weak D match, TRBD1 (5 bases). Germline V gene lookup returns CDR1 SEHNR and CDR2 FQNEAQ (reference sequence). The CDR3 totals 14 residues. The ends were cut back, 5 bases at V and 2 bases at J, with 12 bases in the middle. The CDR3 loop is CASSLKTANTEAFF. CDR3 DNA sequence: TGTGCCAGCAGCCTCAAGACAGCAAACACTGAAGCTTTCTTT.

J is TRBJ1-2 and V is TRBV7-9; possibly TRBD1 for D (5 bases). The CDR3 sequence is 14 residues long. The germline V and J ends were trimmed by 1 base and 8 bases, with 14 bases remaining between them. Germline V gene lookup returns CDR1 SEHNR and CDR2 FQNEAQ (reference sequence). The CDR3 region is CASSLGQGQEGYTF. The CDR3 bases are TGTGCCAGCAGCTTAGGGCAGGGTCAGGAAGGCTACACCTTC. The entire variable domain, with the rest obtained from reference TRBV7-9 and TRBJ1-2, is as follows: DTGVSQNPRHKITKRGQNVTFRCDPISEHNRLYWYRQTLGQGPEFLTYFQNEAQLEKSRLLSDRFSAERPKGSFSTLEIQRTEQGDSAMYLCASSLGQGQEGYTFGSGTRLTVV.

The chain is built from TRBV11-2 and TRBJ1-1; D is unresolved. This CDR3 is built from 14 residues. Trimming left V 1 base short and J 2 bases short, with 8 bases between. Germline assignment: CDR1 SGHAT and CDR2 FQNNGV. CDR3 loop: CASSLGRSNTEAFF. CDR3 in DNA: TGTGCCAGCAGCTTAGGACGGAGTAACACTGAAGCTTTCTTT.

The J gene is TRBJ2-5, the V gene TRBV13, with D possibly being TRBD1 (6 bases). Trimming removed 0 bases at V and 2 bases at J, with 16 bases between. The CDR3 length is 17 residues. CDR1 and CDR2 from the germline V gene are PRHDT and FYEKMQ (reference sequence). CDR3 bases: TGTGCCAGCAGCTTAGGCCTGGGTCCCAGGGGACAAGAGACCCAGTACTTC. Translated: CASSLGLGPRGQETQYF.

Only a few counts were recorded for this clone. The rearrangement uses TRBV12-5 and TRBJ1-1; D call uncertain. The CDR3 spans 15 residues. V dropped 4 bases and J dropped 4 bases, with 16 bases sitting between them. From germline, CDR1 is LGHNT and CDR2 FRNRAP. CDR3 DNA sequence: TGTGCTAGTGGTTCCCACAACGGGATGGGCACTGAAGCTTTCTTT. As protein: CASGSHNGMGTEAFF.

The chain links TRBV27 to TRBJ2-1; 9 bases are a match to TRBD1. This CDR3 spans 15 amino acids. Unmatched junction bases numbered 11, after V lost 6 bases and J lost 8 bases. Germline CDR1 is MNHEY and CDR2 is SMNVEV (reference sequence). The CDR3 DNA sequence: TGTGCCAGCAGAGAACGGGACAGGGTTGAGCATGAGCAGTTCTTC. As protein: CASRERDRVEHEQFF.

The CDR3 loop is CASSLVGQGGKGSNEKLFF. DNA of the CDR3: TGCGCCAGCAGCTTGGTCGGTCAGGGGGGAAAGGGATCTAATGAAAAACTGTTTTTT. This chain joins TRBV5-1 and TRBJ1-4, with 7 bases aligning to TRBD1. After removal of 0 bases from V and 3 bases from J, the junction contained 14 bases not matched to a gene. CDR3 size: 19 residues. CDR1 is SGHRS, CDR2 YFSETQ, per germline.

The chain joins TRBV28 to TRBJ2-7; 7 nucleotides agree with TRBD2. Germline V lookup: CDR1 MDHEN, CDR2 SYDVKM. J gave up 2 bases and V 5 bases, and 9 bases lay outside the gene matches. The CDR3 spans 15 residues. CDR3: CASSLLADRPYEQYF. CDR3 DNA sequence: TGTGCCAGCAGTCTCCTAGCGGACCGCCCCTACGAGCAGTACTTC. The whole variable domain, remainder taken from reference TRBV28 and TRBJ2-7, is DVKVTQSSRYLVKRTGEKVFLECVQDMDHENMFWYRQDPGLGLRLIYFSYDVKMKEKGDIPEGYSVSREKKERFSLILESASTNQTSMYLCASSLLADRPYEQYFGPGTRLTVT.

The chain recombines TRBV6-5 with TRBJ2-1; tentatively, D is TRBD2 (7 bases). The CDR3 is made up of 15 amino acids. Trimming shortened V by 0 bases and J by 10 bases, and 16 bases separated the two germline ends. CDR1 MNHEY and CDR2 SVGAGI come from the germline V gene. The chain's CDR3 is CASSYSGAGTKEQFF. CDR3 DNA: TGTGCCAGCAGTTACTCGGGGGCCGGGACTAAGGAGCAGTTCTTC.

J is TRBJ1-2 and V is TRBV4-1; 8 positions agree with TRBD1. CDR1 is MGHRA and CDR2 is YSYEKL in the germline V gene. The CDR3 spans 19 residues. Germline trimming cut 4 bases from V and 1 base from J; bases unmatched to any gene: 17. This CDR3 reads CASSLKTSRGRNNNYGYTF. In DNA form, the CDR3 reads TGCGCCAGCAGCCTCAAAACCTCCAGGGGGCGGAACAATAACTATGGCTACACCTTC.

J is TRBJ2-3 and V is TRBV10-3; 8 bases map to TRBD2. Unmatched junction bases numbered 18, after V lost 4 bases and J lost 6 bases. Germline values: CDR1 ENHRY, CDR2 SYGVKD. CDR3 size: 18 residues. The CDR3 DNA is TGTGCCATCAGTGCCGTTCCCCTACTAGCGGCCTATTCGGATACGCAGTATTTT. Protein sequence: CAISAVPLLAAYSDTQYF.

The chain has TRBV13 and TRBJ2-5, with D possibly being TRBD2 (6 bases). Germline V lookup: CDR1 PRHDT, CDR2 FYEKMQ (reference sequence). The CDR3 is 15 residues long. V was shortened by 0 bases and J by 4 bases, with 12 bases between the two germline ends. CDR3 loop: CASSLGGSRGETQYF. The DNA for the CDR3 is TGTGCCAGCAGCTTAGGCGGGAGTAGGGGAGAGACCCAGTACTTC.

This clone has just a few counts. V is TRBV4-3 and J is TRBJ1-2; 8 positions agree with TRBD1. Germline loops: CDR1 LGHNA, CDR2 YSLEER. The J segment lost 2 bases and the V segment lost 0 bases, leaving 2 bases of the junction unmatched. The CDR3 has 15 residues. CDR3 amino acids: CASSQETGGNYGYTF. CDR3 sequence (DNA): TGCGCCAGCAGCCAAGAAACAGGGGGGAACTATGGCTACACCTTC.

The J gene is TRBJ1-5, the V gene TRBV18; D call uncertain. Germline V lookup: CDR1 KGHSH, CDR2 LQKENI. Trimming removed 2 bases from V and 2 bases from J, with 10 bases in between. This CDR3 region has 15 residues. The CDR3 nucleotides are TGTGCCAGCTCACCAGATCGGGGAGGCAATCAGCCCCAGCATTTT. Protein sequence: CASSPDRGGNQPQHF.

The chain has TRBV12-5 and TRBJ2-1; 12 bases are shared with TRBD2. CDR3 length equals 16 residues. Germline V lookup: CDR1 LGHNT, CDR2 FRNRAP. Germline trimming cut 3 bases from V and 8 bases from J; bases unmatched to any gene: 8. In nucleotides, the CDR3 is TGTGCTAGTGGTTTTCTCCTAGCGGGAGGGCCACATGAGCAGTTCTTC. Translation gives CASGFLLAGGPHEQFF.

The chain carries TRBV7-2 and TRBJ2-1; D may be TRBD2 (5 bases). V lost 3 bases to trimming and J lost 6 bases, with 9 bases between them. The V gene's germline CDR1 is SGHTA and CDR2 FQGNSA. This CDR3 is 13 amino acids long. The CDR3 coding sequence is TGTGCCAGCAGCTTTGAGGCGGGCAATGAGCAGTTCTTC. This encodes CASSFEAGNEQFF.